This is a list of T cell receptor beta chains from one sample in a study of T cell responses to AZD1222 COVID-19 vaccine. The table came from immunoSEQ multiplex PCR; TCRdb's copy has only in-frame clones and leaves some out. The table lists about 45,000 clones, less than 85% of them singletons. This specimen consisted of peripheral blood, obtained on day 0 of AZD1222 vaccination. Receptors originate from an adult in good health. Both conserved end residues are trimmed from each CDR3. The order of the fields is V gene, J gene, D gene, CDR3 protein. D genes are given only for firm matches.

TRBV24-1	TRBJ2-1	TRBD2	ATKGYRGGPQEQF
TRBV11-3	TRBJ2-1	NA	ASSPDTNEQF
TRBV19	TRBJ2-2	NA	ASSMRVTGELF
TRBV7-9	TRBJ2-7	TRBD2	ASSLGGNSGGPGEQY
TRBV5-4	TRBJ1-6	NA	ASSQGGNSPLH
TRBV5-1	TRBJ2-5	TRBD2	ASSPGGTSGGETQY
TRBV7-9	TRBJ2-5	NA	ASSLDRQIIETQY
TRBV10-3	TRBJ2-5	TRBD2	AINSGLAGQETQY
TRBV7-9	TRBJ2-7	TRBD2	ASSPAGGTNEQY
TRBV6-6	TRBJ2-5	TRBD2	ASSPRAGGSSWY
TRBV7-2	TRBJ2-6	NA	ASSLEGPSGANVLT
TRBV6-5	TRBJ2-7	TRBD1	ASSYTGGLYEQY
TRBV11-1	TRBJ2-1	NA	ASSLGAGYNEQF
TRBV19	TRBJ2-4	TRBD2	ASSSDTGGDIQY
TRBV5-5	TRBJ1-5	TRBD1	ASSRGTGGGSNQPQH
TRBV19	TRBJ2-2	NA	ASRSGARGFHTGELF
TRBV5-1	TRBJ2-7	NA	ASSLEFSYEQY
TRBV9	TRBJ1-2	NA	ASSRDLTYGYT
TRBV29-1	TRBJ2-2	NA	SVQPGQNTGELF
TRBV28	TRBJ1-4	NA	ASETDSATNEKLF
TRBV4-2	TRBJ1-5	NA	ASSQGDLGNQPQH
TRBV7-2	TRBJ2-5	NA	ASSPEGWGTQY
TRBV5-1	TRBJ1-2	NA	ASSLDGVSYT
TRBV5-1	TRBJ1-2	TRBD1	ASSQGASGYGYT